Below, 17 T cell receptor beta chains from the same sample are listed, as sequenced in a study of blood T cell repertoires in COVID-19. Profiled with immunoSEQ multiplex PCR; TCRdb holds only in-frame clones, not every one. The sample gives 150,000 to 200,000 clones, about four fifths of which show up once; 6.9% is in the top ten. The sample comprised peripheral blood. The receptors originated from a man aged 55 to 70 with acute or convalescent COVID-19.

The rearrangement joins TRBV19 to TRBJ2-4; possibly TRBD1 for D (6 bases). This CDR3 has 16 amino acids. Trimming left V 2 bases short and J 0 bases short, with 11 bases between. The germline CDR1 and CDR2 sequences are LNHDA and SQIVND (reference sequence). For the CDR3, the DNA is TGTGCCAGTAGTATAAATGGACAGCTAGCCAAAAACATTCAGTACTTC. It specifies CASSINGQLAKNIQYF.

This clone occurred a few times. The chain recombines TRBV6-5 with TRBJ1-2; 7 bases match TRBD1. The CDR3 consists of 13 residues. J lost 7 bases, V lost 2 bases, and 4 bases had no gene match. CDR1 MNHEY and CDR2 SVGAGI come from the germline V gene. The CDR3 nucleotides read TGTGCCAGCAGTTACCGTCCAGGGGGTGGCTACACCTTC. Protein: CASSYRPGGGYTF.

V and J are TRBV27 and TRBJ2-7; D is perhaps TRBD1 (6 bases). Trimming pared 3 bases from V and 0 bases from J, leaving 9 bases between. Germline CDR1 reads MNHEY; CDR2 reads SMNVEV (reference sequence). The CDR3 length is 14 residues. The CDR3 reads CASSLRGFSYEQYF. In nucleotides, the CDR3 is TGTGCCAGCAGTTTGAGGGGGTTCTCCTACGAGCAGTACTTC.

The chain joins TRBV11-2 to TRBJ2-1; 13 bases are shared with TRBD2. This CDR3 has 18 amino acids. The ends lost 5 bases at V and 0 bases at J; junction bases unmatched: 7. Germline CDR1 reads SGHAT; CDR2 reads FQNNGV. The CDR3 sequence: CASSTLAGGASSYNEQFF. The CDR3 DNA is TGTGCCAGCAGCACACTAGCGGGGGGGGCTAGCTCCTACAATGAGCAGTTCTTC.

This chain joins TRBV20-1 and TRBJ1-1; D possibly corresponds to TRBD1 (5 bases). The germline V gene encodes CDR1 DFQATT and CDR2 SNEGSKA (reference sequence). Trimming stripped 3 bases from V and 2 bases from J, with 13 bases between. The CDR3 sequence is 14 residues long. This CDR3 reads CSASTGASNTEAFF. CDR3 bases: TGCAGTGCTAGTACAGGAGCCTCCAACACTGAAGCTTTCTTT.

The chain recombines TRBV29-1 with TRBJ2-5; 7 bases line up with TRBD1. CDR1 and CDR2 from the germline V gene are SQVTM and ANQGSEA. The CDR3 has 15 amino acids. Unmatched junction bases numbered 12, after V lost 5 bases and J lost 3 bases. The CDR3 sequence: CSVSGRQGSKETQYF. The CDR3 nucleotides are TGCAGCGTTTCGGGACGACAGGGTTCAAAAGAGACCCAGTACTTC.

V gene TRBV12-2 combines with J gene TRBJ2-7; TRBD2, the table's D call, was not compared with the DNA. TRBV12-2 is a documented pseudogene. The CDR3 is 13 residues long. The chain's CDR3 is CASRLLREAEQYF. CDR3 DNA sequence: TGTGCAAGTCGCTTACTAAGGGAGGCCGAGCAGTACTTC.

The genes are TRBV6-4 and TRBJ2-1; 14 bases are a match to TRBD2. Germline lookup yields CDR1 MRHNA and CDR2 SNTAGT. This CDR3 contains 16 residues. Trimming took 5 bases from V and 8 from J; bases not matched to a gene: 8. CDR3 nucleotide sequence: TGTGCCAGCAGTACCGGGACTAGCGGGAGCCGCGATGAGCAGTTCTTC. This gives the protein CASSTGTSGSRDEQFF.

The chain links TRBV1 to TRBJ2-7; TRBD1 was called by the table and not checked on the DNA. TRBV1 is designated a pseudogene. The CDR3 is 15 amino acids. CDR3 coding DNA: TGCACCAGCAGCCCCTACAGGAAGAGTTCCTACGAGCAGTACTTC. Translated, it gives CTSSPYRKSSYEQYF.

J is TRBJ2-7 and V is TRBV27, with 9 bases matching TRBD2. CDR3 length: 15 residues. The ends lost 0 bases at V and 5 bases at J; junction bases unmatched: 5. Germline V gene data show CDR1 as MNHEY and CDR2 as SMNVEV (reference sequence). CDR3: CASSLSREGWDEQYF. Written as DNA, the CDR3 is TGTGCCAGCAGTTTATCGCGGGAGGGTTGGGACGAGCAGTACTTC.

The V gene is TRBV7-9, the J gene TRBJ2-5; 7 bases agree with TRBD2. The CDR3 consists of 17 residues. Trimming removed 5 bases from V and 2 bases from J; junction bases left unmatched: 14. Germline V gene sequence: CDR1 SEHNR, CDR2 FQNEAQ (reference sequence). Here the CDR3 DNA reads TGTGCCAGCAGCCCTCCCCCCCGTGGGGGGGTACAAGAGACCCAGTACTTC. Encoded protein: CASSPPPRGGVQETQYF. The whole variable domain, filled in from reference TRBV7-9 and TRBJ2-5, reads DTGVSQNPRHKITKRGQNVTFRCDPISEHNRLYWYRQTLGQGPEFLTYFQNEAQLEKSRLLSDRFSAERPKGSFSTLEIQRTEQGDSAMYLCASSPPPRGGVQETQYFGPGTRLLVL.

J is TRBJ2-5 and V is TRBV5-4; 7 nucleotides align to TRBD2. V shed 2 bases and J 3 bases; nucleotides not matched to a gene: 13. Germline lookup yields CDR1 SGHNT and CDR2 YYREEE (reference sequence). The CDR3 is made up of 17 amino acids. CDR3 loop: CASSFWGGSTKEETQYF. CDR3 nucleotides: TGTGCCAGCAGCTTTTGGGGGGGGTCCACAAAAGAAGAGACCCAGTACTTC.

To note about this clone: A read error may produce the germline difference seen at one junction end. The V and J genes are TRBV4-3 and TRBJ2-1; 10 bases are a match to TRBD2. The CDR3 runs 15 residues. Looked up from germline, CDR1 is LGHNA and CDR2 is YSLEER. The DNA for the CDR3 is TGCGCCAGCAGCCAGGTAGCGGGGGGTCTGAATGGGCAGTTCTTC. Translated: CASSQVAGGLNGQFF.

This clone was picked up a small number of times. The gene calls are TRBV10-3 and TRBJ1-4; D is perhaps TRBD1 (6 bases). This CDR3 has 12 amino acids. The V end lost 5 bases, the J end lost 8 bases, and 9 bases lay between the germline ends. Germline lookup yields CDR1 ENHRY and CDR2 SYGVKD. CDR3 bases: TGTGCCATCAGTTCAGACAGGGAAAAACTGTTTTTT. It encodes CAISSDREKLFF.

The V and J genes are TRBV5-5 and TRBJ2-1; 9 positions agree with TRBD2. J gave up 7 bases and V 0 bases, and 5 bases lay outside the gene matches. The CDR3 sequence is 15 residues long. CDR1 SGHKS and CDR2 YYEKEE come from the germline V gene (reference sequence). The CDR3 DNA is TGTGCCAGCAGCTTGGCCGTGGCGGGAGGGAATGAGCAGTTCTTC. Its protein product is CASSLAVAGGNEQFF.

The V call is TRBV6-6, the J call TRBJ1-1; D ambiguous. This CDR3 contains 15 residues. Per germline, CDR1 MNHNY and CDR2 SVGAGI (reference sequence). Trimming cost V 0 bases and J 0 bases, with 8 bases left between them. CDR3 sequence (DNA): TGTGCCAGCAGTTACTCGTTCAGTATGAACACTGAAGCTTTCTTT. Protein product: CASSYSFSMNTEAFF.

This CDR3 reads CASSRGQYNEQFF. In DNA, the CDR3 is TGCGCCAGCAGCAGGGGACAGTACAATGAGCAGTTCTTC. The J gene is TRBJ2-1, the V gene TRBV5-1; 7 bases match TRBD1. Germline CDR1 and CDR2: SGHRS and YFSETQ. J was trimmed by 4 bases and V by 4 bases; bases with no gene match: 2. This CDR3 is 13 amino acids long.